A single sample gave rise to the 11 T cell receptor beta chains below, sequenced in a study of cytomegalovirus exposure and HLA in healthy donors. The PCR had 60 Vbeta and 13 Jbeta primers. Assay used: immunoSEQ multiplex PCR; TCRdb lists only in-frame clones, some missing. Of about 200,000 clones in the sample, roughly 80% were seen once. Sequenced material: PBMCs. The receptor set was obtained from a girl under 10 years old in good health and CMV-seronegative.

The V and J genes are TRBV5-6 and TRBJ2-4, with TRBD1 as a possible D gene (6 bases). Germline CDR1 SGHDT, CDR2 YYEEEE. The CDR3 runs 14 residues. Trimming took 3 bases from V and 6 from J, leaving 13 bases between them. This chain's CDR3 is CASSYYRARNIQYF. DNA of the CDR3: TGTGCCAGCAGCTACTACAGGGCGAGAAACATTCAGTACTTC.

V and J are TRBV19 and TRBJ1-2, with 7 bases identical to TRBD1. The CDR3 runs 13 residues. After removal of 5 bases from V and 8 bases from J, the junction contained 8 bases not matched to a gene. The V gene's germline CDR1 is LNHDA and CDR2 SQIVND (reference sequence). CDR3 in DNA: TGTGCCAGTAGTCTTCAGGGGGGCCCGGGCTACACCTTC. Translation: CASSLQGGPGYTF.

This clone was found a few times. V is TRBV5-1 and J is TRBJ1-6, with a weak D call TRBD1 (6 bases). The CDR3 contains 18 residues. The V and J ends lost 2 bases and 0 bases respectively, with 15 bases between them. Germline CDR1 and CDR2: SGHRS and YFSETQ. CDR3 amino acids: CASSLPPDRSSYNSPLHF. The DNA of the CDR3 is TGCGCCAGCAGCTTACCCCCGGACAGAAGCTCCTATAATTCACCCCTCCACTTT.

The chain couples TRBV11-2 to TRBJ1-1, with 9 nucleotides matching TRBD1. V lost 3 bases and J lost 10; bases outside the gene matches: 3. The germline V gene has CDR1 SGHAT and CDR2 FQNNGV. The length of the CDR3 is 12 residues. The CDR3 spells CASSLGQGRAFF. In DNA, the CDR3 is TGTGCCAGCAGCTTGGGACAGGGTAGAGCTTTCTTT.

This clone was found once. The chain carries TRBV15 and TRBJ2-2; D ambiguous. Per the germline V gene, CDR1 is LNHNV and CDR2 is YYDKDF (reference sequence). The CDR3 length is 14 residues. Trimming stripped 9 bases from V and 7 bases from J, with 18 bases between. The CDR3 protein is CATKLGHKDGELFF. The CDR3 DNA reads as TGTGCCACAAAACTGGGCCATAAGGACGGGGAGCTGTTTTTT.

V and J are TRBV7-8 and TRBJ2-1; 9 bases align to TRBD2. Germline V gene sequence: CDR1 SGHVS, CDR2 FQNEAQ. The CDR3 runs to 16 residues. Trimming cost V 1 base and J 3 bases; bases outside gene matches: 4. CDR3 in amino acids: CASSLGAGGRYNEQFF. The CDR3 DNA sequence: TGTGCCAGCAGCTTAGGGGCGGGAGGGCGCTACAATGAGCAGTTCTTC.

The chain's CDR3 is CASSQGTGAIYEQYF. The CDR3 DNA sequence: TGCGCCAGCAGCCAAGGGACAGGGGCCATATACGAGCAGTACTTC. The genes are TRBV4-1 and TRBJ2-7; 9 nucleotides match TRBD1. Trimming removed 1 base from V and 4 bases from J; junction bases left unmatched: 5. The CDR3 runs to 15 residues. CDR1 and CDR2 (germline): MGHRA, YSYEKL.

The CDR3 bases are TGTGCCAGCAGCCTCCGCCGGGGGGACGGACCCTACGAGCAGTACTTC. It translates to CASSLRRGDGPYEQYF. The V and J genes are TRBV7-9 and TRBJ2-7, with TRBD2 matching 7 bases. The CDR3 has 16 residues. CDR1 is SEHNR, CDR2 FQNEAQ, per germline (reference sequence). With 5 bases clipped from V and 2 bases from J, the junction kept 12 bases outside the gene matches.

V and J are TRBV7-9 and TRBJ1-5; 9 positions agree with TRBD1. The CDR3 contains 15 residues. The germline V gene encodes CDR1 SEHNR and CDR2 FQNEAQ (reference sequence). V gave up 1 base and J gave up 5 bases; unmatched junction bases: 3. CDR3 DNA sequence: TGTGCCAGCAGCTTAGGGGACAGGGACGATCAGCCCCAGCATTTT. Its protein is CASSLGDRDDQPQHF.

The chain couples TRBV5-1 to TRBJ1-2, with a tentative D call TRBD1 (5 bases). Germline V lookup: CDR1 SGHRS, CDR2 YFSETQ. Trimming removed 2 bases from V and 7 bases from J, with 9 bases in between. The CDR3 length is 12 residues. Here the CDR3 DNA reads TGCGCCAGCAGCTTAACGACAGTTGGCTACACCTTC. The encoded protein is CASSLTTVGYTF.

This clone was observed once. The chain recombines TRBV29-1 with TRBJ1-3; no reliable D call. This CDR3 spans 12 amino acids. CDR1 SQVTM and CDR2 ANQGSEA come from the germline V gene. Trimming took off 4 bases at V and 4 bases at J, with 8 bases between the two ends. DNA for the CDR3: TGCAGCGTTGCTTTCAGGGGAAACACCATATATTTT. It encodes CSVAFRGNTIYF.